This TCR beta chain was obtained from a study of high-grade serous ovarian cancer treatment subgroups. The data were produced by immunoSEQ multiplex PCR, yet TCRdb's version contains in-frame clones alone and is incomplete. The sample gives roughly 4,100 clones, around 70% of which show up once; over 9.5% is in the top ten. CDR1 is SGHKS and CDR2 is YYEKEE in the germline V gene (reference sequence). V was pared by 5 bases and J by 0 bases, with 14 bases between. The CDR3 extends over 15 amino acids. Findings of the study overall: TCR relatedness rose with neoantigen level and trended with mutation load. Different patients shared almost no repertoire; same-patient tumors shared about 0.11 to 0.85.

Tumor tissue was taken before any definitive surgery or chemotherapy was given. As regards this clone: No antigen is known for it.

The sequence was obtained from a human donor with high-grade serous ovarian cancer. This chain uses TRBV5-5 with TRBJ1-1; D unresolved. Sequencing used tumor tissue. The chain's CDR3 is CASSSPETLNTEAFF. CDR3 DNA: TGTGCCAGCAGTTCGCCCGAGACATTGAACACTGAAGCTTTCTTT.